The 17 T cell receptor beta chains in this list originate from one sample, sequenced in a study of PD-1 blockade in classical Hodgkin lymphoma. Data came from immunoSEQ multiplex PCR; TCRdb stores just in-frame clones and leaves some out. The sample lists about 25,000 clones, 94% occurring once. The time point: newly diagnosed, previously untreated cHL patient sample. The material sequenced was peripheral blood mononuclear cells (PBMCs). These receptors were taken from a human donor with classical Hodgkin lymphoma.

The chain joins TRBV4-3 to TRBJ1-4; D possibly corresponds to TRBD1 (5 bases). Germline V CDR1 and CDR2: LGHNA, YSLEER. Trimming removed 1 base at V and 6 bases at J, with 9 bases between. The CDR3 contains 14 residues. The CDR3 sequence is CASSQGGTDEKLFF. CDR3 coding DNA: TGCGCCAGCAGCCAAGGGGGGACGGATGAAAAACTGTTTTTT.

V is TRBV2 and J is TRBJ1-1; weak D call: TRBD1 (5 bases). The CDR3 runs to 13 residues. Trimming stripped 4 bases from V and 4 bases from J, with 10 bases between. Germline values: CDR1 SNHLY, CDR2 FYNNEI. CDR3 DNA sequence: TGTGCCAGCAGTGGACAGAGTTCCACTGAAGCTTTCTTT. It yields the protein CASSGQSSTEAFF.

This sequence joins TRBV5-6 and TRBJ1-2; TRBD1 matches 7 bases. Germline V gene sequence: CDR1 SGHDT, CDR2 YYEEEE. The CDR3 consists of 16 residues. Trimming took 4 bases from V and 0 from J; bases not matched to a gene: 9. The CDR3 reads CASSLDRVLANYGYTF. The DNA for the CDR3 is TGTGCCAGCAGCCTAGACAGGGTCTTAGCTAACTATGGCTACACCTTC.

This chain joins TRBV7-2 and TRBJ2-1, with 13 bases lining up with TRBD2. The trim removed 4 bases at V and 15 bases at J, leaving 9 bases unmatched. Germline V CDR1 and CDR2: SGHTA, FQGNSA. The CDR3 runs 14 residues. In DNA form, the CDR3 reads TGTGCCAGCAGCTATACTAGCGGGGGGGCGAAGCGGTTCTTC. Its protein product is CASSYTSGGAKRFF.

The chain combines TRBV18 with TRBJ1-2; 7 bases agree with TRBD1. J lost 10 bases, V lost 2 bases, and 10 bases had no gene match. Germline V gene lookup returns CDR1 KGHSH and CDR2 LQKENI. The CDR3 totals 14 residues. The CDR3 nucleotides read TGTGCCAGCTCACCAGTCTTGGGCAGGGGGTTCTACACCTTC. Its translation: CASSPVLGRGFYTF.

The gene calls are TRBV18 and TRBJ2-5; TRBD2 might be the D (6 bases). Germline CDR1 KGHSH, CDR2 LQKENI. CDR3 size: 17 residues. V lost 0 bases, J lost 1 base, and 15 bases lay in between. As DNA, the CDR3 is TGTGCCAGCTCACCACCGCCCAGCGGGCGATTCCAAGAGACCCAGTACTTC. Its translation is CASSPPPSGRFQETQYF.

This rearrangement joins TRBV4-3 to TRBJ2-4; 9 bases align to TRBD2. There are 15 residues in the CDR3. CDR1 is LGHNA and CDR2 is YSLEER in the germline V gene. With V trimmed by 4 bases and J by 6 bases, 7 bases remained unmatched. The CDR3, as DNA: TGCGCCAGCAGCCTGAGTGGTAGCGGGAGAAACATTCAGTACTTC. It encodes CASSLSGSGRNIQYF.

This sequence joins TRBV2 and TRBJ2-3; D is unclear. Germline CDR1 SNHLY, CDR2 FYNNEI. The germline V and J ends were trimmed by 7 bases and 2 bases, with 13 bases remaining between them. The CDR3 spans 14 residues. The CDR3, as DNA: TGTGCCAGCAAGGGCAGGACCCACACAGATACGCAGTATTTT. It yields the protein CASKGRTHTDTQYF.

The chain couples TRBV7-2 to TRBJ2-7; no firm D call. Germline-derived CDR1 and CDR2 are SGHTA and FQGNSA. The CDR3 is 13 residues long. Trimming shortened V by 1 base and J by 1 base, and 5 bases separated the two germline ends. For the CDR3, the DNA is TGTGCCAGCAGCTTAGGGCCTTCCTACGAGCAGTACTTC. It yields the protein CASSLGPSYEQYF.

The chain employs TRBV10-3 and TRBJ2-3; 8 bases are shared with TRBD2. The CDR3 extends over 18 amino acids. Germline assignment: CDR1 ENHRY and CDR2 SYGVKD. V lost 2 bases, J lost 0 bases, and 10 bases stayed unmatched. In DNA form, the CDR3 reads TGTGCCATCAGTGAGACTAGCGGAGCCGTTACTAGCACAGATACGCAGTATTTT. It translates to CAISETSGAVTSTDTQYF.

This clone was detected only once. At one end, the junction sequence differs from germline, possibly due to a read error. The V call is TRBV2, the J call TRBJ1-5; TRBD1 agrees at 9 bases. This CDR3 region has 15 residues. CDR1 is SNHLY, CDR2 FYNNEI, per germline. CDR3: CASGDRGRSNQPQHF. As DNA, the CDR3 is TGTGCCAGCGGTGACAGGGGGAGGAGCAATCAGCCCCAGCATTTT.

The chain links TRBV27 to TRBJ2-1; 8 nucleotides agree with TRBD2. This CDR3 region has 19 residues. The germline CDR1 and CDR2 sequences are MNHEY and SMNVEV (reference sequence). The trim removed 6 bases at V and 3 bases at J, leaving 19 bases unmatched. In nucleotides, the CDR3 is TGTGCCAGCAGGCGCAGGGAATTGGACCGGGGGGGGCTCTACAATGAGCAGTTCTTC. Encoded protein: CASRRRELDRGGLYNEQFF.

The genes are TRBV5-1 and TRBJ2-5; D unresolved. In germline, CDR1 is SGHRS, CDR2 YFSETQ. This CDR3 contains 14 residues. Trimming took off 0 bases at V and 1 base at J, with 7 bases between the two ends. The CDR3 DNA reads TGCGCCAGCAGCTTGGCGCCCCTCCAAGAGACCCAGTACTTC. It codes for CASSLAPLQETQYF.

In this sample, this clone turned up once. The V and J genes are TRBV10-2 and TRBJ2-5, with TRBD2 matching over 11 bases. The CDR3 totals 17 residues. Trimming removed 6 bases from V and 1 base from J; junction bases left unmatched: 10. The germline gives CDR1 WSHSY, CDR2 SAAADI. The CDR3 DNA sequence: TGCGCCAGCAGATCTCTGAGTGGGACTAGCGGCCAAGAGACCCAGTACTTC. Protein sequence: CASRSLSGTSGQETQYF.

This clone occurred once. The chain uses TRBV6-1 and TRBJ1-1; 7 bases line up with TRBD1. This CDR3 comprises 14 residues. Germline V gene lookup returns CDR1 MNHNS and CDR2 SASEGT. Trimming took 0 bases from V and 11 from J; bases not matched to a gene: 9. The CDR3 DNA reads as TGTGCCAGCAGTGAAGCTTCCAGGGGGATTTGGGCTTTCTTT. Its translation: CASSEASRGIWAFF.

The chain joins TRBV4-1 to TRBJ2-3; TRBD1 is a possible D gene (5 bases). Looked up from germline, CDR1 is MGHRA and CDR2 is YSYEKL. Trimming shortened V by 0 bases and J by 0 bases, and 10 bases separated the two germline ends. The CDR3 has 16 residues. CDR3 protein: CASSQDGAGSTDTQYF. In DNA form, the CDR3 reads TGCGCCAGCAGCCAAGATGGGGCAGGAAGCACAGATACGCAGTATTTT.

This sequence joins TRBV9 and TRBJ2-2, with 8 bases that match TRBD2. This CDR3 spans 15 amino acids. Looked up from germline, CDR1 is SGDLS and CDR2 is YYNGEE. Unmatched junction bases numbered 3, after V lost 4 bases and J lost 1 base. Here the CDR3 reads CASSQSGGNTGELFF. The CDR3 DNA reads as TGTGCCAGCAGCCAGAGCGGGGGGAACACCGGGGAGCTGTTTTTT.